This T cell receptor beta chain was sequenced for a study of read filtering for tumor transcriptome and immune sequencing. This clonotype was detected many times. The library was built from around 0.4 ug RNA with molecular barcoded adaptors for alpha/delta and beta/gamma chains. TCRdb independently ran MiXCR on the reads; one entry per CDR3 protein. The sample shows 40,000 to 50,000 distinct CDR3 sequences, around 15% of them seen only once. CDR3 length equals 15 residues. The junction had 12 bases not matched to a gene; V was cut back by 4 bases and J by 6 bases. The germline V gene encodes CDR1 SGHRS and CDR2 YFSETQ.

V gene TRBV5-1 combines with J gene TRBJ2-7, with 8 bases identical to TRBD1. This TCR was recovered from a donor at least 40 years old with multiple myeloma. The specimen was a population of CD138-negative cells sorted from bone marrow. The CDR3 sequence: CASSPETGAIGEQYF. Written as DNA, the CDR3 is TGCGCCAGCAGCCCCGAGACAGGGGCGATTGGCGAGCAGTACTTC.